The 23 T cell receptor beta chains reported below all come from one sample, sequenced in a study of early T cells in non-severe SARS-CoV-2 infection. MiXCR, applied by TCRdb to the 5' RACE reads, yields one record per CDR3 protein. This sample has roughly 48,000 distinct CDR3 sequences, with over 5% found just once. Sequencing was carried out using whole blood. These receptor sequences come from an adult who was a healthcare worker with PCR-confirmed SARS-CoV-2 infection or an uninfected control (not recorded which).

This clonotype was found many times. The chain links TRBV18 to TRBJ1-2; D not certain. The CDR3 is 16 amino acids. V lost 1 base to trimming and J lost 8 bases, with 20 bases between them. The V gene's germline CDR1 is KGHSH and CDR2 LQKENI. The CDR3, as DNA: TGTGCCAGCTCACCACTCCCCCCTCCGAGGGAGGGCGGCTACACCTTC. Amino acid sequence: CASSPLPPPREGGYTF.

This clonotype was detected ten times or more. Here the CDR3 reads CASSLNVGDEKLFF. The CDR3 coding sequence is TGTGCCAGCAGCTTAAATGTAGGGGATGAAAAACTGTTTTTT. The chain recombines TRBV11-2 with TRBJ1-4; TRBD1 might be the D (5 bases). CDR1 is SGHAT, CDR2 FQNNGV, per germline. V was cut by 2 bases and J by 6 bases, with 10 bases left in between. The CDR3 covers 14 residues.

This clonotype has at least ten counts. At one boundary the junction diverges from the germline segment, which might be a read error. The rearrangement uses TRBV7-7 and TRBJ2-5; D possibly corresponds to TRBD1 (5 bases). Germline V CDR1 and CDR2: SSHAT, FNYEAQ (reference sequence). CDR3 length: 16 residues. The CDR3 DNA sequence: TGTGCTAGCAGCCTGAGGACAAACCCCCCTCAAGAGACCCAGTACTTC. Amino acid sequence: CASSLRTNPPQETQYF.

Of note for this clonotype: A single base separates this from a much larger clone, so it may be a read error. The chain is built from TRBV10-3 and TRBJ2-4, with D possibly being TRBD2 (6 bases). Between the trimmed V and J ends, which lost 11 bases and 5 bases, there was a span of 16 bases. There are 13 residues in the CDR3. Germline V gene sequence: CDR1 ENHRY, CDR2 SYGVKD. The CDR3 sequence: CAFGGAGQNIQYF. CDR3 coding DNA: TGTGCCTTCGGGGGTGCGGGTCAAAACATTCAGTACTTC.

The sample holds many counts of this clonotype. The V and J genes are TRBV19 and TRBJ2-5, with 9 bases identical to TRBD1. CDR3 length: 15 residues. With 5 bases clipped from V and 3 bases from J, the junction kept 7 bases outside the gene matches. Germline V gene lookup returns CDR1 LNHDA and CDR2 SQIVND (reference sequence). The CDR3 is CASSVSGTGKETQYF. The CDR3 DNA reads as TGTGCCAGTAGTGTCAGCGGGACAGGGAAAGAGACCCAGTACTTC.

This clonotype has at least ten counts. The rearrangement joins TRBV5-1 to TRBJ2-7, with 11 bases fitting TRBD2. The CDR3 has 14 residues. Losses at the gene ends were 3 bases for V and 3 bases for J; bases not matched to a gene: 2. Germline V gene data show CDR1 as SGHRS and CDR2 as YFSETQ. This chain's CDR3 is CASSSGTSGYEQYF. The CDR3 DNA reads TGCGCCAGCAGCTCCGGGACTAGCGGCTACGAGCAGTACTTC.

The chain's CDR3 is CASSKVELAHQETQYF. The CDR3 DNA reads as TGTGCCAGCAGCAAGGTCGAACTAGCGCACCAAGAGACCCAGTACTTC. The genes are TRBV21-1 and TRBJ2-5; no DNA check was done on the table's D call, TRBD2. TRBV21-1 is a known pseudogene. The CDR3 consists of 16 residues.

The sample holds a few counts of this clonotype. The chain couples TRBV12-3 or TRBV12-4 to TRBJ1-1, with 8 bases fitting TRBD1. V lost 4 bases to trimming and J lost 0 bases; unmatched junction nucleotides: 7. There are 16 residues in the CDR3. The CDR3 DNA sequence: TGTGCCAGCAGTTGGGGAACAGGGGGAATGAACACTGAAGCTTTCTTT. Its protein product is CASSWGTGGMNTEAFF.

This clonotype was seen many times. Here the CDR3 reads CASSLPGGGEQYF. CDR3 DNA: TGCGCCAGCAGCTTGCCAGGGGGTGGCGAGCAGTACTTC. The chain carries TRBV5-1 and TRBJ2-7; 7 bases are a match to TRBD1. Germline loops: CDR1 SGHRS, CDR2 YFSETQ. V shed 1 base, J shed 6 bases, and the junction held 4 bases outside the gene matches. The CDR3 has 13 residues.

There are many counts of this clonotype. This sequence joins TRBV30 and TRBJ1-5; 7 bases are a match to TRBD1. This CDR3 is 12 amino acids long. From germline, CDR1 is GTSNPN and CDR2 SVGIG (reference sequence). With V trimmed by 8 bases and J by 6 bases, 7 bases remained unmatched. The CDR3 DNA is TGTGCCCTATCACAGGGGTCTCAGCCCCAGCATTTT. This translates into CALSQGSQPQHF.

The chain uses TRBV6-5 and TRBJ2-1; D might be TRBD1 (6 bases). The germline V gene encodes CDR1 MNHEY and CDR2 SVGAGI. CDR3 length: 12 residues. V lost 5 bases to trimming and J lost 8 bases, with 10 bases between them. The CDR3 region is CASSPPGDEQFF. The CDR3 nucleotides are TGTGCCAGCAGTCCCCCAGGGGATGAGCAGTTCTTC.

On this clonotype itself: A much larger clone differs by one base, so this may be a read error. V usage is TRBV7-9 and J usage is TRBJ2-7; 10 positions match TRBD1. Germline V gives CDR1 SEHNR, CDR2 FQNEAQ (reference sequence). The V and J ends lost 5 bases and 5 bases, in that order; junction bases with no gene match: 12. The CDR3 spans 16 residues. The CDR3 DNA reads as TGTGCCAGCAGCCCCCGGACAGGGGGTAGGTCCAACGAGCAGTACTTC. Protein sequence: CASSPRTGGRSNEQYF.

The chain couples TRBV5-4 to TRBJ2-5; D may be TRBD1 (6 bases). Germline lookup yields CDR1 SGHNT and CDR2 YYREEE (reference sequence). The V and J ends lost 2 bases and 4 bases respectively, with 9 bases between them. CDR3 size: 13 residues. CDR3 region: CASSLKGVETQYF. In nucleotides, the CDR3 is TGTGCCAGCAGCTTAAAGGGGGTAGAGACCCAGTACTTC.

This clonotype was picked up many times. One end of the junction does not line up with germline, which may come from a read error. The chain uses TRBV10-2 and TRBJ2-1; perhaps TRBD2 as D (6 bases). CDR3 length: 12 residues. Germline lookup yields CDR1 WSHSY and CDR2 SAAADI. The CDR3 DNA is TGCGCCAGCAGTGAGTCTGGACTACCCAGAGTCTTC. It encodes CASSESGLPRVF.

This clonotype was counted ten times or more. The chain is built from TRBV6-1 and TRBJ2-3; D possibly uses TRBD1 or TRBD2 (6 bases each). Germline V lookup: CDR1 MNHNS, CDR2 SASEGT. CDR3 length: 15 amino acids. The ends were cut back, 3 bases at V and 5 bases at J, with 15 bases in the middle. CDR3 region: CASSDRTGGGDTQYF. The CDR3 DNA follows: TGTGCCAGCAGTGACCGGACCGGAGGGGGAGATACGCAGTATTTT.

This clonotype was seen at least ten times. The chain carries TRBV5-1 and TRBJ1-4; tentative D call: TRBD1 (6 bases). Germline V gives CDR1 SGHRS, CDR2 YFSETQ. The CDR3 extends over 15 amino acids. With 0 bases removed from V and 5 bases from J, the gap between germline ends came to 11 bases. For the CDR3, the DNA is TGCGCCAGCAGCTTGGTCAGGGGACCGAATGAAAAACTGTTTTTT. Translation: CASSLVRGPNEKLFF.

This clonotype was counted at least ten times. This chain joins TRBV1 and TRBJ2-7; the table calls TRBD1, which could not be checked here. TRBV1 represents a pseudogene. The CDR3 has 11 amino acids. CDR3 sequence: CTTQGAVEQYF. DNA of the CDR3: TGCACCACCCAGGGGGCGGTCGAGCAGTACTTC.

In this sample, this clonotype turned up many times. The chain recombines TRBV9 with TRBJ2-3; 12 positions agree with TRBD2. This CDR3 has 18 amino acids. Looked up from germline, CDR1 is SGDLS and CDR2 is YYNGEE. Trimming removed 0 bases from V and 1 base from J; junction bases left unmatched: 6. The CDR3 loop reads CASSVDSWTSGGTDTQYF. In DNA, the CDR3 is TGTGCCAGCAGCGTAGATTCCTGGACTAGCGGGGGCACAGATACGCAGTATTTT.

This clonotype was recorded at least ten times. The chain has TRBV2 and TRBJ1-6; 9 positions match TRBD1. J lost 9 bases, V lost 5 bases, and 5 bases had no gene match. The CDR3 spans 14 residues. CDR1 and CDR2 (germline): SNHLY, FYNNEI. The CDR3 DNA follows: TGTGCCAGCAGTTCACAGGGGGCAAGTTCACCCCTCCACTTT. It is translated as CASSSQGASSPLHF.

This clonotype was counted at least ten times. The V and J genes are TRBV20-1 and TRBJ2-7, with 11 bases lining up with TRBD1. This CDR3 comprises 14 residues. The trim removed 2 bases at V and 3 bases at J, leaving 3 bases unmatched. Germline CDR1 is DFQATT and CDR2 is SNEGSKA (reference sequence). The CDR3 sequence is CSARRTGGVYEQYF. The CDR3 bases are TGCAGTGCTAGAAGGACAGGGGGCGTCTACGAGCAGTACTTC.

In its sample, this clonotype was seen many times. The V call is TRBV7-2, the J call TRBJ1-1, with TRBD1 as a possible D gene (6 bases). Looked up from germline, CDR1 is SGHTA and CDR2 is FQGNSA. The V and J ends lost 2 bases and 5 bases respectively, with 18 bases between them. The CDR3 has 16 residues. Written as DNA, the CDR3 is TGTGCCAGCAGCTTACGACAAAACCGAGGGGGGACTGAAGCTTTCTTT. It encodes CASSLRQNRGGTEAFF.

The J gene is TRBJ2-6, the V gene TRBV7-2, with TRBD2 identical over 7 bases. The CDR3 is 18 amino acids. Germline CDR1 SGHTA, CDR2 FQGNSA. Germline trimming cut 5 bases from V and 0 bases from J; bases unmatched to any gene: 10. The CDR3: CASSPRREGYSGANVLTF. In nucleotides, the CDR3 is TGTGCCAGCAGCCCGCGCAGGGAGGGCTACTCTGGGGCCAACGTCCTGACTTTC.

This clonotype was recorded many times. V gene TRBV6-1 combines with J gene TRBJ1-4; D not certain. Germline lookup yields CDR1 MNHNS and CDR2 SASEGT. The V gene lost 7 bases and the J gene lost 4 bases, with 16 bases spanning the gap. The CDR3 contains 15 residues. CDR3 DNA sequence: TGTGCCAGCAACGCGAATTGGGCGCTTAATGAAAAACTGTTTTTT. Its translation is CASNANWALNEKLFF.